Each of the 30 T cell receptor beta chains below was sequenced from the same sample in a study of shared clonotypes between healthy human individuals. Only in-frame clones appear in the TCRdb table, and some are missing; sequencing was by immunoSEQ multiplex PCR. The sample has 2,500,000 or so clones; around 90% are singletons. Sequenced: naive CD4+ T cells sorted from blood. Sample subset: CD45RA+ positively selected. These receptors all stem from a young man in good health.

To note about this clone: The same CDR3 arises from other DNA sequences in this sample as well. The CDR3 is CASSLPGGGHEQYF. The DNA of the CDR3 is TGTGCCAGCAGCTTGCCAGGGGGGGGCCACGAGCAGTACTTC. The rearrangement uses TRBV5-4 and TRBJ2-7, with D perhaps TRBD1 or TRBD2 (7 bases each). The CDR3 has 14 residues. Trimming left V 1 base short and J 5 bases short, with 13 bases between. In germline, CDR1 is SGHNT, CDR2 YYREEE (reference sequence).

The chain carries TRBV27 and TRBJ2-4; 8 bases map to TRBD1. Germline lookup yields CDR1 MNHEY and CDR2 SMNVEV (reference sequence). The CDR3 extends over 15 amino acids. V trimming: 2 bases; J trimming: 2 bases; junction bases outside the gene matches: 2. The CDR3 DNA sequence: TGTGCCAGCAGTTTACAGGGGGCAACCAAAAACATTCAGTACTTC. Its translation: CASSLQGATKNIQYF.

Concerning this clone: This same CDR3 is encoded by further DNA sequences in the sample. The chain is built from TRBV6-1 and TRBJ1-5; perhaps TRBD1 as D (5 bases). V was trimmed by 4 bases and J by 4 bases, leaving 11 bases between them. CDR1 is MNHNS and CDR2 is SASEGT in the germline V gene. CDR3 length: 14 residues. This CDR3 is CASSGGQGNQPQHF. CDR3 DNA sequence: TGTGCCAGCAGTGGCGGTCAGGGTAATCAGCCCCAGCATTTT.

On this clone: Other DNA variants within this sample encode the same CDR3. The genes are TRBV5-4 and TRBJ1-6; TRBD1 matches 9 bases. J gave up 6 bases and V 1 base, and 2 bases lay outside the gene matches. This CDR3 is built from 15 residues. Germline-derived CDR1 and CDR2 are SGHNT and YYREEE (reference sequence). The CDR3 DNA reads as TGTGCCAGCAGCTTGCCGGGACAGGGTAATTCACCCCTCCACTTT. Encoded protein: CASSLPGQGNSPLHF.

The chain combines TRBV6-1 with TRBJ2-6; D is possibly TRBD1 (6 bases). The V end was cut by 5 bases, the J end by 3 bases, with 11 bases between. The CDR3 loop spans 15 amino acids. Germline lookup yields CDR1 MNHNS and CDR2 SASEGT. Here the CDR3 DNA reads TGTGCCAGCAGTCACAGGGAATATGGGGCCAACGTCCTGACTTTC. This translates into CASSHREYGANVLTF.

Regarding this clone: Within the sample, other DNA sequences also encode this same CDR3. The chain carries TRBV5-1 and TRBJ2-3; D not resolved. This CDR3 has 15 amino acids. V was trimmed by 0 bases and J by 3 bases, leaving 11 bases between them. Germline-derived CDR1 and CDR2 are SGHRS and YFSETQ. CDR3 in DNA: TGCGCCAGCAGCTTGGGTGGGGTCGGGACAGATACGCAGTATTTT. This codes for CASSLGGVGTDTQYF.

The chain links TRBV2 to TRBJ1-4; D is unclear. Looked up from germline, CDR1 is SNHLY and CDR2 is FYNNEI. The CDR3 totals 13 residues. The V end lost 6 bases, the J end lost 10 bases, and 15 bases lay between the germline ends. In DNA, the CDR3 is TGTGCCAGCAGCGAAAGGCGCTATGGAAAACTGTTTTTT. Protein: CASSERRYGKLFF.

J is TRBJ2-1 and V is TRBV18; possible D gene TRBD2, 5 bases. CDR1 is KGHSH, CDR2 LQKENI, per germline. V lost 3 bases, J lost 6 bases, and 6 bases lay in between. The CDR3 sequence is 12 residues long. The CDR3: CASSPGSNEQFF. In DNA form, the CDR3 reads TGTGCCAGCTCACCGGGGAGCAATGAGCAGTTCTTC.

As regards this clone: At one boundary the junction diverges from the germline segment, which might be a read error. The chain recombines TRBV27 with TRBJ2-1; D gene unclear. The length of the CDR3 is 15 residues. Germline loops: CDR1 MNHEY, CDR2 SMNVEV (reference sequence). The CDR3 DNA follows: TGTGCCAGCTCGAAGCTCCTAAGCTCCAACAATGAGCAGTTCTTC. Protein sequence: CASSKLLSSNNEQFF.

The gene calls are TRBV30 and TRBJ1-1; D not certain. The germline V gene has CDR1 GTSNPN and CDR2 SVGIG (reference sequence). CDR3 length: 13 amino acids. V was trimmed by 0 bases and J by 11 bases, leaving 16 bases between them. This chain's CDR3 is CAWSVGSGLGAFF. The CDR3 DNA reads TGTGCCTGGAGTGTCGGCAGTGGGTTAGGGGCTTTCTTT.

This chain joins TRBV6-5 and TRBJ2-1, with TRBD2 matching over 12 bases. Trimming cost V 2 bases and J 6 bases; bases outside gene matches: 5. Germline loops: CDR1 MNHEY, CDR2 SVGAGI. The CDR3 length is 16 residues. CDR3 in amino acids: CASSYGGTSGLNEQFF. The CDR3 nucleotides read TGTGCCAGCAGTTACGGTGGGACTAGCGGGCTCAATGAGCAGTTCTTC.

This chain joins TRBV10-3 and TRBJ2-7, with 10 bases matching TRBD2. Looked up from germline, CDR1 is ENHRY and CDR2 is SYGVKD. The J segment lost 7 bases and the V segment lost 3 bases, leaving 9 bases of the junction unmatched. CDR3 length: 15 residues. CDR3: CAISDVAGGVGEQYF. The CDR3 DNA reads TGTGCCATCAGTGATGTAGCGGGGGGTGTAGGGGAGCAGTACTTC.

Turning to this clone: Other DNA variants within this sample encode the same CDR3. J is TRBJ2-3 and V is TRBV10-3; 8 bases fit TRBD1. Per germline, CDR1 ENHRY and CDR2 SYGVKD. The CDR3 has 15 residues. V dropped 1 base and J dropped 2; count of bases not matched to a gene: 2. The CDR3 DNA reads as TGTGCCATCAGTGAGTACAGGGGGGACACAGATACGCAGTATTTT. Encoded protein: CAISEYRGDTDTQYF.

The V call is TRBV29-1, the J call TRBJ2-3; D is undetermined. In germline, CDR1 is SQVTM, CDR2 ANQGSEA. With 3 bases removed from V and 2 bases from J, the gap between germline ends came to 9 bases. The CDR3 runs 13 residues. CDR3 coding DNA: TGCAGCGTTGACTGGACGGTCACAGATACGCAGTATTTT. The encoded protein is CSVDWTVTDTQYF.

The chain links TRBV7-9 to TRBJ2-1; D is uncertain. V dropped 6 bases and J dropped 5 bases, with 8 bases sitting between them. The CDR3 loop spans 12 amino acids. The germline CDR1 and CDR2 sequences are SEHNR and FQNEAQ (reference sequence). DNA of the CDR3: TGTGCCAGCAGGGCCCTGGACAATGAGCAGTTCTTC. As protein: CASRALDNEQFF.

The chain uses TRBV28 and TRBJ2-1, with D hard to call. V was clipped by 4 bases and J by 0 bases, with 13 bases between them. The CDR3 has 16 residues. Germline CDR1 MDHEN, CDR2 SYDVKM. Here the CDR3 reads CASSSPGGNSYNEQFF. CDR3 sequence (DNA): TGTGCCAGCAGTTCCCCGGGTGGGAACTCCTACAATGAGCAGTTCTTC.

The chain combines TRBV5-4 with TRBJ2-1; D unclear. Trimming stripped 1 base from V and 1 base from J, with 9 bases between. This CDR3 has 15 residues. Germline lookup yields CDR1 SGHNT and CDR2 YYREEE (reference sequence). CDR3 sequence: CASSLFGGSYNEQFF. In DNA form, the CDR3 reads TGTGCCAGCAGCTTGTTTGGCGGTTCCTACAATGAGCAGTTCTTC.

The rearrangement links TRBV10-3 to TRBJ1-2; D is uncertain. Germline CDR1 ENHRY, CDR2 SYGVKD. Trimming cost V 10 bases and J 4 bases, with 10 bases left between them. The CDR3 extends over 11 amino acids. CDR3 in amino acids: CATSPSYGYTF. DNA of the CDR3: TGTGCCACATCACCTAGCTATGGCTACACCTTC.

The CDR3 region is CASSPWDSLRLDEQYF. The CDR3 DNA sequence: TGTGCCAGCTCACCATGGGACAGCCTACGACTCGACGAGCAGTACTTC. The V and J genes are TRBV18 and TRBJ2-7; 7 positions agree with TRBD1. In germline, CDR1 is KGHSH, CDR2 LQKENI. The CDR3 has 16 amino acids. V shed 2 bases, J shed 5 bases, and the junction held 12 bases outside the gene matches. Full variable domain (rest looked up from reference TRBV18 and TRBJ2-7): NAGVMQNPRHLVRRRGQEARLRCSPMKGHSHVYWYRQLPEEGLKFMVYLQKENIIDESGMPKERFSAEFPKEGPSILRIQQVVRGDSAAYFCASSPWDSLRLDEQYFGPGTRLTVT.

The CDR3 is CASSQTGSSYNEQFF. CDR3 coding DNA: TGTGCCAGCAGCCAAACAGGGAGCTCCTACAATGAGCAGTTCTTC. V is TRBV7-3 and J is TRBJ2-1; D possibly corresponds to TRBD1 (6 bases). Germline CDR1 and CDR2: SGHTA and FQGTGA. The V gene lost 5 bases and the J gene lost 0 bases, with 11 bases spanning the gap. The CDR3 sequence is 15 residues long.

The chain employs TRBV29-1 and TRBJ2-1, with 9 nucleotides matching TRBD2. This CDR3 is built from 16 residues. V dropped 4 bases and J dropped 0; count of bases not matched to a gene: 7. Germline V CDR1 and CDR2: SQVTM, ANQGSEA. CDR3 bases: TGCAGCGTTGCGTTGGCGGGAGGGAGCTCCTACAATGAGCAGTTCTTC. Its translation: CSVALAGGSSYNEQFF.

This chain connects TRBV5-5 to TRBJ1-5, with 8 bases matching TRBD1. V dropped 4 bases and J dropped 9; count of bases not matched to a gene: 9. Germline V gene lookup returns CDR1 SGHKS and CDR2 YYEKEE (reference sequence). This CDR3 region has 14 residues. This CDR3 reads CASSPAGQDLPQHF. For the CDR3, the DNA is TGTGCCAGCAGCCCGGCGGGACAGGACCTGCCCCAGCATTTT.

This clone has a single count. The chain is built from TRBV28 and TRBJ1-2, with 7 nucleotides matching TRBD1. The germline V gene has CDR1 MDHEN and CDR2 SYDVKM. CDR3 length equals 13 residues. J was trimmed by 4 bases and V by 5 bases; bases with no gene match: 4. The CDR3 coding sequence is TGTGCCAGCAGTCCACAGGGGCCCTATGGCTACACCTTC. Amino acid sequence: CASSPQGPYGYTF.

This clone was counted a single time. This chain connects TRBV4-2 to TRBJ2-3; 14 nucleotides agree with TRBD2. Germline V gene lookup returns CDR1 LGHNA and CDR2 YNFKEQ. The V gene end was trimmed by 4 bases and the J gene end by 6 bases; junction bases not matched to a gene: 6. This CDR3 has 16 amino acids. The CDR3, as DNA: TGTGCCAGCAGCCTCGGGACTAGCGGGGGAGTGGATACGCAGTATTTT. It translates to CASSLGTSGGVDTQYF.

The J gene is TRBJ2-7, the V gene TRBV5-1, with D tentatively TRBD1 or TRBD2 (6 bases each). Trimming removed 0 bases from V and 3 bases from J, with 13 bases in between. The germline V gene encodes CDR1 SGHRS and CDR2 YFSETQ. The CDR3 is 15 amino acids. The DNA of the CDR3 is TGCGCCAGCAGCTTGGCGCCGGGGGCCAACTACGAGCAGTACTTC. It specifies CASSLAPGANYEQYF.

This clone has just a few counts. The gene calls are TRBV27 and TRBJ1-1; D uncertain. V was cut by 6 bases and J by 4 bases, with 12 bases left in between. CDR1 is MNHEY, CDR2 SMNVEV, per germline (reference sequence). There are 13 residues in the CDR3. The CDR3: CASSSRFGTEAFF. CDR3 in DNA: TGTGCCAGCAGCTCACGGTTCGGCACTGAAGCTTTCTTT.

The chain has TRBV7-2 and TRBJ2-1; no clear D gene. The CDR3 consists of 15 residues. Between the trimmed V and J ends, which lost 5 bases and 4 bases, there was a span of 15 bases. The germline V gene encodes CDR1 SGHTA and CDR2 FQGNSA. DNA of the CDR3: TGTGCCAGCAGCCAGGCCCAGCTTTCTTACAATGAGCAGTTCTTC. Its protein is CASSQAQLSYNEQFF.

This chain connects TRBV6-1 to TRBJ1-1, with D tentatively TRBD1 (6 bases). The CDR3 is 15 residues long. Germline V lookup: CDR1 MNHNS, CDR2 SASEGT. V was cut by 2 bases and J by 3 bases, with 13 bases left in between. This CDR3 is CASSERGQRDTEAFF. As DNA, the CDR3 is TGTGCCAGCAGTGAACGGGGACAAAGGGACACTGAAGCTTTCTTT.

As for this clone: One end of the junction fails to match germline, which may point to a read error. The rearrangement uses TRBV20-1 and TRBJ1-2; D is undetermined. Germline loops: CDR1 DFQATT, CDR2 SNEGSKA (reference sequence). This CDR3 contains 10 residues. The CDR3 sequence: CSASGGQDKF. The DNA for the CDR3 is TGCAGTGCTAGTGGAGGTCAAGACAAATTC.

The V call is TRBV6-1, the J call TRBJ1-1; maybe TRBD1 (6 bases). Germline-derived CDR1 and CDR2 are MNHNS and SASEGT. The CDR3 is made up of 19 amino acids. Between the trimmed V and J ends, which lost 0 bases and 1 base, there was a span of 21 bases. The CDR3 DNA follows: TGTGCCAGCAGTGAAGCAGGTGGGAGGGGGGGGAAGCGGAACACTGAAGCTTTCTTT. This gives the protein CASSEAGGRGGKRNTEAFF.